A selection of T cell receptor beta chains follows, all from one sample in a study of cytomegalovirus exposure and HLA in healthy donors. This table comes from immunoSEQ multiplex PCR, and its TCRdb copy is limited to in-frame clones, with some not included. This sample has roughly 250,000 clones; approximately 84% occur once, and the top ten carry more than 1.5%. Material for sequencing was PBMCs. These receptors came from a middle-aged woman in good health and CMV-seropositive. Both conserved end residues are part of each CDR3. A D gene is named only where the DNA matches it firmly. Size tells how often a clone was seen (once, few, many) or the class of an expanded clone, and some rows leave it out.

NA,TRBJ2-1,TRBD2,TRBV7-9,TGTGCCAGCAGCGTACTAGCGGGAGGCCCCTACAATGAGCAGTTCTTC,CASSVLAGGPYNEQFF
NA,TRBJ2-7,NA,TRBV6-6,TGTGCCAGCAACGCCCAGGGGGGCCCAAGCGAGCAGTACTTC,CASNAQGGPSEQYF
NA,TRBJ2-7,TRBD1,TRBV13,TGTGCCAGCTCGACGGGACAGGGGCCTCAAAGCTCCTACGAGCAGTACTTC,CASSTGQGPQSSYEQYF
NA,TRBJ1-6,NA,TRBV21-1,TGTGCCAGCAGCAACGGTGAGACTCATAATTCACCCCTCCACTTT,CASSNGETHNSPLHF
NA,TRBJ2-3,NA,TRBV7-9,TGTGCCAGCGGATCCCACTACACAGATACGCAGTATTTT,CASGSHYTDTQYF
NA,TRBJ1-4,NA,TRBV23-1,TGCGCCAGCAGTCCCCGACCCGAGGCAGCAACTAATGAAAAACTGTTTTTT,CASSPRPEAATNEKLFF
NA,TRBJ2-1,TRBD2,TRBV9,TGTGCCAGCAGCGTAGCCCCTCTAGCGGGAGGGATGTTCTTC,CASSVAPLAGGMFF
once,TRBJ2-1,NA,TRBV5-1,TGCGCCAGCAGCTTAACCGGCGGGACGGATGAGCAGTTCTTC,CASSLTGGTDEQFF
NA,TRBJ1-3,TRBD1,TRBV7-6,TGTGCCAGCAGCACAGACAGGGGCTCTGGAAACACCATATATTTT,CASSTDRGSGNTIYF
once,TRBJ2-3,TRBD2,TRBV5-4,TGTGCCAGCAGCACCGCCAGCGGGAGTTTAGATACGCAGTATTTT,CASSTASGSLDTQYF
NA,TRBJ1-2,NA,TRBV4-2,TGTGCCAGCAGCCCGGGGGAGGAAGCCAACTATGGCTACACCTTC,CASSPGEEANYGYTF
once,TRBJ2-1,NA,TRBV12-5,TGTGCTAGTGGTTTACAGTTCGGTGAGCAGTTCTTC,CASGLQFGEQFF
NA,TRBJ2-7,NA,TRBV30,TGTGCCTGGAGTGTAGGGCTAGCCCGGGAGCAGTACTTC,CAWSVGLAREQYF
NA,TRBJ1-5,NA,TRBV7-9,TGTGCCAGCAGCTTAGCGCTGACACGGGATTTGGTCGAGCCCCAGCATTTT,CASSLALTRDLVEPQHF
NA,TRBJ2-1,TRBD2,TRBV29-1,TGCAGCGTTGATCGGTCCACTAGCGGGAAACTTGGGGGGGATGAGCAGTTCTTC,CSVDRSTSGKLGGDEQFF
few,TRBJ2-7,TRBD2,TRBV18,TGTGCCAGCTCACCAGGCGGGACTAGCATTTCCGAGCAGTACTTC,CASSPGGTSISEQYF
NA,TRBJ1-1,TRBD1,TRBV27,TGTGCCAGCATTCAGGGGGGAACCGGGCGAAAAGCTTTCTTT,CASIQGGTGRKAFF
NA,TRBJ1-5,TRBD1,TRBV12-5,TGTGCTAGTGGTTTGGTAGACAGGGGCAATCAGCCCCAGCATTTT,CASGLVDRGNQPQHF
NA,TRBJ2-1,NA,TRBV18,TGTGCCAGCTCACCAATTGAGGCAGGGGTCAATGAGCAGTTCTTC,CASSPIEAGVNEQFF
NA,TRBJ2-2,TRBD2,TRBV5-8,TGTGCCAGCAGCGCTGGGAGCGGGAGGACCGGGGAGCTGTTTTTT,CASSAGSGRTGELFF
NA,TRBJ2-1,NA,TRBV4-1,TGCGCCAGCAGCCAAGATGCAGGATACTCCTACAATGAGCAGTTCTTC,CASSQDAGYSYNEQFF
NA,TRBJ2-3,NA,TRBV4-2,TGTGCCAGCAGCCAAGTTGGGGGAAGCGGGCTTAGCACAGATACGCAGTATTTT,CASSQVGGSGLSTDTQYF
NA,TRBJ1-5,NA,TRBV19,TGTGCCAGTACTACAGGGTGGGGGAGTCAGCCCCAGCATTTT,CASTTGWGSQPQHF
NA,TRBJ2-7,NA,TRBV27,TGTGCCAGTACACCAAGCCCGACAGCCTACTACGAGCAGTACTTC,CASTPSPTAYYEQYF
NA,TRBJ1-5,TRBD1,TRBV19,TGTGCCAGTAGTCCGGGGACAGGGGGTCCAAATCAGCCCCAGCATTTT,CASSPGTGGPNQPQHF
once,TRBJ2-4,TRBD1,TRBV7-2,TGTGCCAGCAGCTTTCGGGACAGCCCTCATGCCAAAAACATTCAGTACTTC,CASSFRDSPHAKNIQYF
NA,TRBJ2-2,NA,TRBV7-9,TGTGCCAGCAGCCCGGGGGACAGCCTTCTAACCGGGGAGCTGTTTTTT,CASSPGDSLLTGELFF
NA,TRBJ2-7,TRBD2,TRBV5-4,TGTGCCAGCAGCTTAGTTGGTGGACTAGCCTACGAGCAGTACTTC,CASSLVGGLAYEQYF
NA,TRBJ2-7,NA,TRBV7-2,TGTGCCAGCAGCTATGGGCTGGGGAGCGAGCAGTACTTC,CASSYGLGSEQYF
NA,TRBJ1-1,NA,TRBV19,TGTGCCAGTGCCGGGACTTCAGTAAGGAACACTGAAGCTTTCTTT,CASAGTSVRNTEAFF
NA,TRBJ2-2,NA,TRBV14,TGTGCCAGCAGCCCGGACTGGAACACCGGGGAGCTGTTTTTT,CASSPDWNTGELFF
once,TRBJ1-3,TRBD1,TRBV9,TGTGCCAGCAGCGTTTGGACAGGCCCTGGAAACACCATATATTTT,CASSVWTGPGNTIYF
NA,TRBJ2-7,NA,TRBV2,TGTGCCAGCCTAGGGGGTTGGGAGCAGTACTTC,CASLGGWEQYF
once,TRBJ1-2,TRBD1,TRBV6-6,TGTGCCAGCAGCCCGACAGGGTGGGATGGCTACACCTTC,CASSPTGWDGYTF
few,TRBJ2-2,TRBD1,TRBV6-5,TGTGCCAGTAGACAGGGGTACACCGGGGAGCTGTTTTTT,CASRQGYTGELFF
NA,TRBJ2-7,TRBD2,TRBV6-5,TGTGCCAGCAGTCACGGGAGGCCCCCCTACGAGCAGTACTTC,CASSHGRPPYEQYF
NA,TRBJ2-2,NA,TRBV28,TGTGCCAGCACCAGGGAACTTTCGAACACCGGGGAGCTGTTTTTT,CASTRELSNTGELFF
few,TRBJ1-4,NA,TRBV2,TGTGCCAGCAACAGGATTGGAGCTAATGAAAAACTGTTTTTT,CASNRIGANEKLFF
NA,TRBJ1-1,NA,TRBV7-9,TGTTCCAGCAGCTCCCCAGGCCACTTC,CSSSSPGHF
NA,TRBJ2-3,TRBD2,TRBV4-3,TGCGCCAGCAGCCAAGGGACTAGCAGTGGAGATACGCAGTATTTT,CASSQGTSSGDTQYF
NA,TRBJ2-1,NA,TRBV7-2,TGTGCCAGCAGCCTTGGCCCTAGTAGCGATGAGCAGTTCTTC,CASSLGPSSDEQFF
NA,TRBJ2-7,NA,TRBV2,TGTGCAATAGGAGGCCGGGACAAGCTCTACGAGCAGTACTTC,CAIGGRDKLYEQYF
few,TRBJ1-5,NA,TRBV28,TGTGCCAGCAGCCCCGCTAGCGGACCCGGGCGCGTTAGCAATCAGCCCCAGCATTTT,CASSPASGPGRVSNQPQHF
NA,TRBJ1-5,TRBD1,TRBV6-5,TGTGCCAGCAGTTTCCAGGGGGGCAGCAATCAGCCCCAGCATTTT,CASSFQGGSNQPQHF
NA,TRBJ2-6,TRBD1,TRBV7-9,TGTGCCAGCGGCATGGGACAGGGTATTTCTGGGGCCAACGTCCTGACTTTC,CASGMGQGISGANVLTF
NA,TRBJ1-2,TRBD1,TRBV7-2,TGTGCCAGCAGCGAACTAGACAGGGGAAGGAACTATGGCTACACCTTC,CASSELDRGRNYGYTF
NA,TRBJ2-1,NA,TRBV30,TGTGCCTGGTCATCAGGTGCGCTGGGTGAGCAGTTCTTC,CAWSSGALGEQFF
NA,TRBJ2-3,NA,TRBV7-9,TGTGCCAGCAGAAGCGGGATAGGGGGTTTCGTTACGCAGTATTTT,CASRSGIGGFVTQYF
NA,TRBJ2-1,NA,TRBV19,TGTGCCAGTAGTCTTCTCAGAAATCCTCCCTCCTACAATGAGCAGTTCTTC,CASSLLRNPPSYNEQFF
NA,TRBJ1-5,TRBD1,TRBV30,TGTGCCTTGGGACAGGAAAATCAGCCCCAGCATTTT,CALGQENQPQHF
NA,TRBJ2-1,TRBD2,TRBV30,TGTGCCTGGAGTGCCGGGACTAGCGGGACCGTGTCCTACAATGAGCAGTTCTTC,CAWSAGTSGTVSYNEQFF
NA,TRBJ1-2,TRBD1,TRBV27,TGTGCCAGCAGCTGGACAGGGGGAAGGGCGACCTATGGCTACACCTTC,CASSWTGGRATYGYTF
NA,TRBJ2-3,TRBD1,TRBV5-6,TGTGCCAGCAGCTTGGGAGACAGGGGCACAGATACGCAGTATTTT,CASSLGDRGTDTQYF
NA,TRBJ2-3,TRBD1,TRBV25-1,TGTGCCAGCAGTGATAGGGACAGGGGAAAAGATACGCAGTATTTT,CASSDRDRGKDTQYF
NA,TRBJ2-3,TRBD2,TRBV6-5,TGTGCCAGCAGCTCCGGACTAGCGGGATGGGATACGCAGTATTTT,CASSSGLAGWDTQYF
NA,TRBJ1-2,NA,TRBV11-3,TGTGCCAGCAAGGGCAGGGAAGGGATCTATGGCTACACCTTC,CASKGREGIYGYTF
NA,TRBJ2-1,TRBD2,TRBV7-2,TGTGCCAGCAGCTTACTAGCGGGAGGTCCCGATGAGCAGTTCTTC,CASSLLAGGPDEQFF
NA,TRBJ2-3,NA,TRBV2,TGTGCCAGCAGTGAAGCCCTGGGCAGCCCGAGCACAGATACGCAGTATTTT,CASSEALGSPSTDTQYF
NA,TRBJ1-5,NA,TRBV4-1,TGCGCCAGCAGCCAAGAATTGGCAGGGTTAGGCAATCAGCCCCAGCATTTT,CASSQELAGLGNQPQHF
NA,TRBJ2-1,TRBD2,TRBV9,TGTGCCAGCAGCGAGGGTAGCGGGGGCTACAATGAGCAGTTCTTC,CASSEGSGGYNEQFF